This record looks at one TCR beta chain sequence and its context. The entry originates in a study of blood T cell repertoires in COVID-19. This CDR3 comprises 11 residues. Trimming left V 5 bases short and J 10 bases short, with 9 bases between. Original processing methods: Reference gene primer amplification gave estimated nucleated cell counts. Data came from immunoSEQ multiplex PCR; TCRdb stores just in-frame clones and leaves some out. V, J and clone size are those of that table, while D and trimming were read from the DNA. Among 25,000 to 30,000 clones, almost 90% were seen once, and the ten largest hold approximately 7.6%.

This chain uses TRBV12-3 or TRBV12-4 with TRBJ2-1, with D tentatively TRBD2 (6 bases). This receptor was identified in a human donor in a cohort sampled during active COVID-19. The sample was peripheral blood. The CDR3 DNA follows: TGTGCCAGCAGTCGGAGGGAAGAGCAGTTCTTC. Its translation is CASSRREEQFF.